A selection of T cell receptor beta chains follows, all from one sample in a study of blood T cell repertoires in COVID-19. Method: immunoSEQ multiplex PCR; TCRdb's copy keeps in-frame clones and lacks some. The sample contains tens of thousands of clones, 85% to 95% of which appear only once. Sequencing was done on a sample of peripheral blood. These receptors were taken from a human donor in a cohort sampled during active COVID-19. The CDR3 runs from the conserved cysteine through the conserved F or W. A D gene is named only where the DNA matches it firmly. Size tells how often a clone was seen (once, few, many) or the class of an expanded clone, and some rows leave it out.

cdr3_nt | cdr3_aa | clone_size | v_call | d_call | j_call
TGTGCCAGCAGCTTCTGGGAGGAGGGGAATGAGCAGTTCTTC | CASSFWEEGNEQFF | NA | TRBV5-5 | NA | TRBJ2-1
TGTGCCAGCAGTTATGCCGGGTCCCCTAATGAAAAACTGTTTTTT | CASSYAGSPNEKLFF | NA | TRBV6-2/TRBV6-3 | NA | TRBJ1-4
TGTGCCATCAGTGTCCTAGAGAGCAATGAGCAGTTCTTC | CAISVLESNEQFF | NA | TRBV10-3 | NA | TRBJ2-1
TGTGCCAGCAGCTTATGGTCAGACAATGAGCAGTTCTTC | CASSLWSDNEQFF | NA | TRBV7-9 | NA | TRBJ2-1
TGCGCCAGCGTCCGGGACAGGGGGCCAAATGAGCAGTTCTTC | CASVRDRGPNEQFF | NA | TRBV5-1 | TRBD1 | TRBJ2-1
TGTGCCAGCAGCGTAGGAGGAGTAGGCGATGAGCAGTTCTTC | CASSVGGVGDEQFF | NA | TRBV9 | NA | TRBJ2-1
TGTGCCAGCAGTAGGATTGCCGGGGACAGGAATCCCCTATTCGAGCAGTTCTTC | CASSRIAGDRNPLFEQFF | once | TRBV6-2/TRBV6-3 | TRBD1 | TRBJ2-1
TGTGCCAGCAGACCTCCGGGACAGGGAGACCAGCCCCAGCATTTT | CASRPPGQGDQPQHF | NA | TRBV6-6 | TRBD1 | TRBJ1-5
TGTGCCAGCAGTCGAGGACAGTTCAATCAGCCCCAGCATTTT | CASSRGQFNQPQHF | NA | TRBV11-2 | NA | TRBJ1-5
TGTGCCAGCAGACCGGGGAATTCTGGGGCCAACGTCCTGACTTTC | CASRPGNSGANVLTF | NA | TRBV6-5 | NA | TRBJ2-6
TGTGCCTACGCGGGACGAAGACAAGAGACCCAGTACTTC | CAYAGRRQETQYF | NA | TRBV30 | NA | TRBJ2-5
TGTGCCTGGAGTGTTGCGGGGACGACTGAGCAGTTCTTC | CAWSVAGTTEQFF | NA | TRBV30 | NA | TRBJ2-1
TGCAGCGTTGAAGCGAACAGGCTAGGGATTGAGCAGTTCTTC | CSVEANRLGIEQFF | NA | TRBV29-1 | NA | TRBJ2-1
TGTGCTAGCAGCCCTCGGCCAGGGGGAAACACCATATATTTT | CASSPRPGGNTIYF | few | TRBV7-7 | NA | TRBJ1-3
TGCAGTGCTAGTGGGCGGGGTGTTGAGCAGTTCTTC | CSASGRGVEQFF | NA | TRBV20-1 | NA | TRBJ2-1
TGTGCCAGCACCAGGGGGGGCGTCACTGAAGCTTTCTTT | CASTRGGVTEAFF | NA | TRBV7-9 | TRBD1 | TRBJ1-1
TGTGCCAGCAGTGTGCAGGGGGCGCTTTGGAAATCTGGAAACACCATATATTTT | CASSVQGALWKSGNTIYF | NA | TRBV2 | TRBD1 | TRBJ1-3
TGTGCCAGCAGTCTACAGTCGGACAATGAGCAGTTCTTC | CASSLQSDNEQFF | NA | TRBV7-2 | NA | TRBJ2-1
TGTGCCAGCAGCAACCGGGACAGGGAAGACACCATATATTTT | CASSNRDREDTIYF | NA | TRBV7-9 | TRBD1 | TRBJ1-3
TGTGCCAGCAGCCGGTTCGCAGGGTGGGACACTGAAGCTTTCTTT | CASSRFAGWDTEAFF | once | TRBV3-1/TRBV3-2 | NA | TRBJ1-1
TGCGCCAGCAGCTTGGGACTAGCGGGAGGTGCAGGCAATGAGCAGTTCTTC | CASSLGLAGGAGNEQFF | NA | TRBV5-1 | TRBD2 | TRBJ2-1
TGTGCCAGCAGTTACTTCAGGGTAAACGGGGAGCTGTTTTTT | CASSYFRVNGELFF | NA | TRBV6-6 | NA | TRBJ2-2
TGTGCCAGCAGTTTAAACGGGATTCTCGAGCAGTACTTC | CASSLNGILEQYF | NA | TRBV28 | NA | TRBJ2-7
TGTGCCAGCAGCCCTGATTGGGGGCGTTACAATGAGCAGTTCTTC | CASSPDWGRYNEQFF | NA | TRBV5-4 | NA | TRBJ2-1
TGTGCCAGCAGCTTAATCCGGGGGGAGCAGTTCTTC | CASSLIRGEQFF | NA | TRBV11-2 | NA | TRBJ2-1
TGCGCCAGCAGCTTGACTAGCGGGACCTACAATGAGCAGTTCTTC | CASSLTSGTYNEQFF | NA | TRBV5-1 | TRBD2 | TRBJ2-1
TGTGCCAGCAGTCCGTCCAACTATGGCTACACCTTC | CASSPSNYGYTF | NA | TRBV2 | NA | TRBJ1-2
TGTGCCAGCAGCATTAGGGGACAGAGCACAGATACGCAGTATTTT | CASSIRGQSTDTQYF | NA | TRBV7-2 | TRBD1 | TRBJ2-3
TGTGCCAGCAGTCTAAATAATTCACCCCTCCACTTT | CASSLNNSPLHF | NA | TRBV12-3/TRBV12-4 | NA | TRBJ1-6
TGTGCCAGCAGCTCTTACAGGGTGGCTGAAGCTTTCTTT | CASSSYRVAEAFF | NA | TRBV7-2 | NA | TRBJ1-1
TGTGCCAGTACTGTAAGGGGGTTCTACTATGGCTACACCTTC | CASTVRGFYYGYTF | once | TRBV19 | NA | TRBJ1-2
TGCGCCAGCAGCCGCCAACAGGGTAGTCAGAATAATGAGCAGTTCTTC | CASSRQQGSQNNEQFF | NA | TRBV4-1 | NA | TRBJ2-1
TGTGCCACCAGTGTCGGAGAGGAGACCCAGTACTTC | CATSVGEETQYF | NA | TRBV24-1 | NA | TRBJ2-5
TGCAGCGTTTTTGGGGGACAGGTGAACACTGAAGCTTTCTTT | CSVFGGQVNTEAFF | NA | TRBV29-1 | TRBD1 | TRBJ1-1
TGTGCCAGCAGGCCGGGAAGTTTGGACTACGAGCAGTACTTC | CASRPGSLDYEQYF | once | TRBV2 | NA | TRBJ2-7
TGTGCCAGCAGCCCCACTCGGGTCCGGGATGAAAAACTGTTTTTT | CASSPTRVRDEKLFF | NA | TRBV6-6 | NA | TRBJ1-4
TGTGCCAGCAGCCCACACTCCGGGACTAGCGCTACCTACAATGAGCAGTTCTTC | CASSPHSGTSATYNEQFF | NA | TRBV7-6 | TRBD2 | TRBJ2-1
TGTGCCAGCAGCCCAACCCCGGGACTAGCGGGAGGGGCGCAGTATTTT | CASSPTPGLAGGAQYF | medium-sized | TRBV9 | TRBD2 | TRBJ2-3
TGCGCCAGCAGCCAAGGAGCTGCCGCAGATACGCAGTATTTT | CASSQGAAADTQYF | NA | TRBV4-3 | NA | TRBJ2-3
TGTGCCAGCAGAAAAACGGGACAGGGGGGCGAGCAGTACTTC | CASRKTGQGGEQYF | NA | TRBV2 | TRBD1 | TRBJ2-7
TGTGCCTGGAGTATCGGAGATAGCGGGGGGGCAGATACGCAGTATTTT | CAWSIGDSGGADTQYF | NA | TRBV30 | TRBD2 | TRBJ2-3
TGTGCCAGCAGTGAAAGGCGAGGGTCCTACGAGCAGTACTTC | CASSERRGSYEQYF | NA | TRBV2 | NA | TRBJ2-7
TGTGCCATCAGCAGGGACAGCCAAGAGACCCAGTACTTC | CAISRDSQETQYF | NA | TRBV10-3 | TRBD1 | TRBJ2-5
TGTGCCAGCAGTAGCCTAGGGGACTATGGCTACACCTTC | CASSSLGDYGYTF | NA | TRBV6-5 | NA | TRBJ1-2
TGTGCCAGCAGCTTAGAACGGTCTCGGGGGACGAGACCCACCGGGGAGCTGTTTTTT | CASSLERSRGTRPTGELFF | NA | TRBV7-9 | NA | TRBJ2-2